This T cell receptor (beta chain) is drawn from a study of CXCR3-negative and CXCR3-positive naive CD8 T cells. cDNA libraries for TRB were generated by 5' RACE incorporating UMI labels. TCRdb re-called the 5' RACE reads; every CDR3 protein appears as one record, without DNA. This repertoire includes 130,000 to 150,000 distinct CDR3 sequences. Study-wide results and limits: Naive cells that were CXCR3-positive had more hydrophobic TRB CDR3s (compared with CXCR3-negative naive cells). Sequencing showed both naive subsets with comparably high diversity, and memory CD8+ cells much lower.

On this clonotype: Its antigen is undetermined.

The V gene's germline CDR1 is SGHVS and CDR2 FNYEAQ. The CDR3 extends over 15 amino acids. The material sequenced was naive CXCR3+ CD8+ T cells from blood. The sample's subset: CD45RO-CCR7+CD27+CD95- naive CD8+ T cells expressing CXCR3 (TNR3+). The TCR comes from a human donor in good health. Some clones in this sample may be carry-over from other donors' samples. The chain combines TRBV7-6 with TRBJ2-3. CDR3 loop: CASSLGGARTDTQYF.